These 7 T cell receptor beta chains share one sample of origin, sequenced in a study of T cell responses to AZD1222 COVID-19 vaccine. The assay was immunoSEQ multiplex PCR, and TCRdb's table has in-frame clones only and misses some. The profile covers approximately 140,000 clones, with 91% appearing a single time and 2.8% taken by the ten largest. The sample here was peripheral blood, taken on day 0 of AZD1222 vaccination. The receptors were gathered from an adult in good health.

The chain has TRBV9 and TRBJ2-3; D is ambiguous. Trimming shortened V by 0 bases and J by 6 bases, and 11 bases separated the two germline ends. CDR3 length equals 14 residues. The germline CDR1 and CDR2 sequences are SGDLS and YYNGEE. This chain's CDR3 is CASSVAALPDTQYF. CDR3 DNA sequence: TGTGCCAGCAGCGTAGCCGCTCTACCCGATACGCAGTATTTT.

The CDR3 here is CASSITGDNSPLHF. Written as DNA, the CDR3 is TGTGCCAGCAGTATAACAGGAGACAATTCACCCCTCCACTTT. The chain couples TRBV28 to TRBJ1-6; D might be TRBD1 (5 bases). Germline values: CDR1 MDHEN, CDR2 SYDVKM. V shed 5 bases and J shed 7 bases, with 12 bases lying between them. The CDR3 sequence is 14 residues long.

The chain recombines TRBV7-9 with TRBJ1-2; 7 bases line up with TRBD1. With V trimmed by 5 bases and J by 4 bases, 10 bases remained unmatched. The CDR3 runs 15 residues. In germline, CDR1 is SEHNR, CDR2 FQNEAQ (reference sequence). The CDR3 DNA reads TGTGCCAGCAGCCAAATGATGGACAGGACCTATGGCTACACCTTC. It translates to CASSQMMDRTYGYTF. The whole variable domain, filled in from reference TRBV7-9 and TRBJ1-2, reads DTGVSQNPRHKITKRGQNVTFRCDPISEHNRLYWYRQTLGQGPEFLTYFQNEAQLEKSRLLSDRFSAERPKGSFSTLEIQRTEQGDSAMYLCASSQMMDRTYGYTFGSGTRLTVV.

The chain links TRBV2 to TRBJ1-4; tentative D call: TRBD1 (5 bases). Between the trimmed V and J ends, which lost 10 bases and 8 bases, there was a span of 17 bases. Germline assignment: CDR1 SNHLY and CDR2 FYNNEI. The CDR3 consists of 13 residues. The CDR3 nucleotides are TGTGCCACCACCGGGACCCCGGCGGAAAAACTGTTTTTT. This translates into CATTGTPAEKLFF.

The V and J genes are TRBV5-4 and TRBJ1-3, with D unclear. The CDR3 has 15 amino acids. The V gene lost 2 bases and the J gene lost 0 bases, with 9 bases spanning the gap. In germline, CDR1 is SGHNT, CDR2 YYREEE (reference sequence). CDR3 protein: CASSLDRTSGNTIYF. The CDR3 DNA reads TGTGCCAGCAGCTTAGACCGGACCTCTGGAAACACCATATATTTT.

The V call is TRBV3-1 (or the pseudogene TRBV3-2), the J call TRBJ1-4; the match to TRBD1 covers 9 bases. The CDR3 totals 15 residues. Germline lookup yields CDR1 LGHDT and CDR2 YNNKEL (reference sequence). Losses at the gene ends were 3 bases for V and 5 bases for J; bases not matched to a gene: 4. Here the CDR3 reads CASSHWDRENEKLFF. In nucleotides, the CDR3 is TGTGCCAGCAGCCATTGGGACAGGGAGAATGAAAAACTGTTTTTT.

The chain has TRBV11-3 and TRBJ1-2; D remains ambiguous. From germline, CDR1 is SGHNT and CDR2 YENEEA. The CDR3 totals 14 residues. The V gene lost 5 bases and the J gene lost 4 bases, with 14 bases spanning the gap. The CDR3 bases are TGTGCCAGCAGCCCCCGTGGCACCGGCTATGGCTACACCTTC. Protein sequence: CASSPRGTGYGYTF. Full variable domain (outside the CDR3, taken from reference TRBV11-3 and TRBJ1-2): EAGVVQSPRYKIIEKKQPVAFWCNPISGHNTLYWYLQNLGQGPELLIRYENEEAVDDSQLPKDRFSAERLKGVDSTLKIQPAELGDSAVYLCASSPRGTGYGYTFGSGTRLTVV.